The 21 T cell receptor beta chains presented below share a single source sample, sequenced in a study of blood T cell repertoires in COVID-19 (TCRdb year 2020). The receptor library was made with the immunoSEQ multiplex PCR assay. The immuneACCESS repertoire file appears here via TCRdb, limited to in-frame rearrangements. These files lack a portion of the clones; in checked studies, under half of the deficit traces to unresolved V genes, and the cause of the others is not known. For this sample there are about 200,000 clones; 85% appear just once. Roughly 5% of the sample is in the top ten clones. Sequencing was done on a sample of peripheral blood. The source is an elderly woman with acute or convalescent COVID-19.

This chain joins TRBV5-8 and TRBJ2-7, with 7 bases fitting TRBD1. Germline CDR1 reads SGHTS; CDR2 reads YDEGEE. This CDR3 spans 14 amino acids. V trimming: 0 bases; J trimming: 12 bases; junction bases outside the gene matches: 12. The CDR3 region is CASSLARGMGAPYF. The CDR3 nucleotides are TGTGCCAGCAGCTTGGCCAGGGGGATGGGGGCCCCGTACTTC.

In this sample, this clone turned up once. The V and J genes are TRBV7-3 and TRBJ1-2; 7 bases are shared with TRBD1. Unmatched junction bases numbered 3, after V lost 4 bases and J lost 4 bases. The CDR3 is 13 residues long. From germline, CDR1 is SGHTA and CDR2 FQGTGA. In DNA, the CDR3 is TGTGCCAGCAGCTCAGGGGGAGCCTATGGCTACACCTTC. Translated, it gives CASSSGGAYGYTF.

This clone was counted once. J is TRBJ2-3 and V is TRBV5-4, with D perhaps matching TRBD2 (6 bases). The V and J ends lost 4 bases and 7 bases respectively, with 19 bases between them. Per the germline V gene, CDR1 is SGHNT and CDR2 is YYREEE (reference sequence). The CDR3 length is 15 residues. The CDR3 coding sequence is TGTGCCAGCAGCGTTGGGACTCCCTCCCACAATACGCAGTATTTT. This translates into CASSVGTPSHNTQYF.

This clone was observed a handful of times. The CDR3 region is CSVGGSKVDEQYF. The CDR3 coding sequence is TGCAGCGTTGGCGGGAGTAAGGTTGACGAGCAGTACTTC. This chain connects TRBV29-1 to TRBJ2-7, with TRBD2 matching 7 bases. The CDR3 is 13 amino acids. V was pared by 4 bases and J by 5 bases, with 8 bases of the junction left unmatched. The germline V gene encodes CDR1 SQVTM and CDR2 ANQGSEA.

The V call is TRBV5-1, the J call TRBJ2-5, with 9 bases matching TRBD2. Germline-derived CDR1 and CDR2 are SGHRS and YFSETQ. The CDR3 totals 15 residues. J lost 3 bases, V lost 3 bases, and 6 bases had no gene match. The CDR3 region is CASSYLAGKEETQYF. In DNA form, the CDR3 reads TGCGCCAGCAGCTACCTAGCGGGGAAGGAAGAGACCCAGTACTTC.

CDR3 region: CASSYRITGGNYGYTF. The CDR3 nucleotides read TGTGCCAGCAGTTACCGTATAACAGGGGGCAACTATGGCTACACCTTC. V usage is TRBV6-5 and J usage is TRBJ1-2; 9 bases are a match to TRBD1. CDR1 and CDR2 from the germline V gene are MNHEY and SVGAGI. The CDR3 has 16 amino acids. V was clipped by 2 bases and J by 2 bases; unmatched bases: 6.

The rearrangement links TRBV7-2 to TRBJ2-7; TRBD1 matches 9 bases. Germline V CDR1 and CDR2: SGHTA, FQGNSA. The CDR3 sequence is 12 residues long. The CDR3 DNA is TGTGCAGGAGGGACAGGGACTACCGAGCAGTACTTC. Its translation is CAGGTGTTEQYF.

The chain carries TRBV28 and TRBJ1-2; possible D gene TRBD1, 6 bases. Trimming took 3 bases from V and 4 from J, leaving 9 bases between them. This CDR3 region has 13 residues. The germline V gene encodes CDR1 MDHEN and CDR2 SYDVKM. Here the CDR3 reads CASSFGGSYGYTF. The CDR3 DNA is TGTGCCAGCAGTTTTGGGGGCTCCTATGGCTACACCTTC.

The chain couples TRBV5-4 to TRBJ2-7; TRBD1 agrees at 7 bases. V shed 4 bases, J shed 2 bases, and the junction held 9 bases outside the gene matches. This CDR3 comprises 15 residues. Germline V gene lookup returns CDR1 SGHNT and CDR2 YYREEE (reference sequence). DNA for the CDR3: TGTGCCAGCAGCGATAACAGGGGTTTTGCCTACGAGCAGTACTTC. Residues: CASSDNRGFAYEQYF.

This chain joins TRBV6-5 and TRBJ1-3; 7 nucleotides line up with TRBD1. Per germline, CDR1 MNHEY and CDR2 SVGAGI. This CDR3 region has 15 residues. V gave up 2 bases and J gave up 2 bases; unmatched junction bases: 3. As DNA, the CDR3 is TGTGCCAGCAGTTACGGGGGACAGACTGGAAACACCATATATTTT. Translation gives CASSYGGQTGNTIYF.

The chain recombines TRBV3-1 (or the pseudogene TRBV3-2) with TRBJ1-6; 9 nucleotides align to TRBD1. The CDR3 sequence is 14 residues long. Looked up from germline, CDR1 is LGHDT and CDR2 is YNNKEL (reference sequence). The V and J ends lost 4 bases and 7 bases, in that order; junction bases with no gene match: 2. The CDR3 sequence is CASSRQGENSPLHF. CDR3 DNA sequence: TGTGCCAGCAGCCGACAGGGGGAGAATTCACCCCTCCACTTT.

V usage is TRBV7-3 and J usage is TRBJ2-6; TRBD1 agrees at 7 bases. V lost 5 bases and J lost 1; bases outside the gene matches: 20. Germline CDR1 and CDR2: SGHTA and FQGTGA. The CDR3 has 21 amino acids. The CDR3 DNA sequence: TGTGCCAGCAGCCGGAGAGCCCCTCAGACAGGGCTTCCTTCTGGGGCCAACGTCCTGACTTTC. This sequence encodes CASSRRAPQTGLPSGANVLTF.

This chain uses TRBV29-1 with TRBJ2-3; TRBD2 matches at 7 bases. Germline loops: CDR1 SQVTM, CDR2 ANQGSEA. This CDR3 comprises 13 residues. Trimming removed 5 bases from V and 6 bases from J; junction bases left unmatched: 8. The CDR3 here is CSVREAQQDTQYF. The CDR3 region has the DNA TGCAGCGTTCGGGAGGCCCAACAGGATACGCAGTATTTT.

The gene calls are TRBV4-3 and TRBJ1-6; unclear D gene. The CDR3 is 18 amino acids. Germline assignment: CDR1 LGHNA and CDR2 YSLEER. Trimming took 0 bases from V and 0 from J, leaving 12 bases between them. The CDR3 sequence: CASSQDTRRGSYNSPLHF. Here the CDR3 DNA reads TGCGCCAGCAGCCAAGATACTCGTCGGGGCTCCTATAATTCACCCCTCCACTTT.

This clone was seen only a few times. This chain links TRBV6-2 or TRBV6-3 with TRBJ2-7; weak D call: TRBD2 (6 bases). V dropped 3 bases and J dropped 0 bases, with 15 bases sitting between them. This CDR3 has 16 residues. Germline V gene sequence: CDR1 MNHEY, CDR2 SVGEGT. This CDR3 reads CASSYYSGTVSYEQYF. DNA for the CDR3: TGTGCCAGCAGTTATTATAGCGGAACAGTCTCCTACGAGCAGTACTTC.

The chain uses TRBV19 and TRBJ1-2; no definite D call. Germline values: CDR1 LNHDA, CDR2 SQIVND (reference sequence). The CDR3 has 13 residues. The V end was cut by 3 bases, the J end by 5 bases, with 10 bases between. CDR3 loop: CASSIAAPYGYTF. The CDR3 DNA is TGTGCCAGTAGTATTGCGGCACCTTATGGCTACACCTTC.

The genes are TRBV25-1 and TRBJ2-7, with TRBD1 matching 7 bases. The CDR3 covers 14 residues. The germline V gene has CDR1 MGHDK and CDR2 SYGVNS. The J segment lost 3 bases and the V segment lost 3 bases, leaving 5 bases of the junction unmatched. The CDR3 sequence: CASSDRAGGYEQYF. Written as DNA, the CDR3 is TGTGCCAGCAGTGATCGGGCAGGGGGCTACGAGCAGTACTTC.

The J gene is TRBJ2-5, the V gene TRBV7-2; D is ambiguous. CDR1 is SGHTA, CDR2 FQGNSA, per germline. CDR3 length equals 14 residues. The germline V and J ends were trimmed by 5 bases and 1 base, with 11 bases remaining between them. The CDR3 DNA reads TGTGCCAGCAGCGTAACCCAGGTCCAAGAGACCCAGTACTTC. Protein sequence: CASSVTQVQETQYF.

The genes are TRBV7-3 and TRBJ1-2, with TRBD1 as a possible D gene (5 bases). CDR3 length: 13 amino acids. In germline, CDR1 is SGHTA, CDR2 FQGTGA. Trimming pared 2 bases from V and 7 bases from J, leaving 11 bases between. The CDR3 nucleotides read TGTGCCAGCAGCTTATTGGGGCTGGGTGGCTACACCTTC. Protein sequence: CASSLLGLGGYTF.

This chain connects TRBV2 to TRBJ2-6; D gene ambiguous. V lost 3 bases and J 3 bases, leaving 3 bases between the germline ends. The CDR3 covers 13 residues. Per germline, CDR1 SNHLY and CDR2 FYNNEI. CDR3 nucleotide sequence: TGTGCCAGCAGTGAGTATGGGGCCAACGTCCTGACTTTC. Translating it yields CASSEYGANVLTF. The full variable domain, in which reference TRBV2 and TRBJ2-6 provide the parts outside the CDR3, is EPEVTQTPSHQVTQMGQEVILRCVPISNHLYFYWYRQILGQKVEFLVSFYNNEISEKSEIFDDQFSVERPDGSNFTLKIRSTKLEDSAMYFCASSEYGANVLTFGAGSRLTVL.

The gene calls are TRBV12-3 or TRBV12-4 and TRBJ2-7, with D possibly TRBD2 on 6 matching bases. The ends were cut back, 5 bases at V and 2 bases at J, with 10 bases in the middle. The CDR3 has 13 amino acids. The CDR3 DNA follows: TGTGCCAGCAGTCGGGAGCCTACCTACGAGCAGTACTTC. Protein product: CASSREPTYEQYF.